Below, one TCR beta chain is given with its context. TCRdb's copy holds only in-frame clones and misses some; the assay was immunoSEQ multiplex PCR. The repertoire has about 16,000 clones, about 80% of them found once; the top ten carry 2% to 2.5%. The CDR3 has 13 amino acids. Germline V lookup: CDR1 ENHRY, CDR2 SYGVKD. V shed 0 bases and J shed 6 bases, with 9 bases lying between them. The sample is drawn from a study of tumour-infiltrating T cells in Burkitt lymphoma. The wider study: Productive clonality predicted overall and progression-free survival.

The sequence derives from a human donor with diffuse large B-cell lymphoma. The V and J genes are TRBV10-3 and TRBJ2-7; D remains unclear. Sequenced: tumor tissue. The DNA of the CDR3 is TGTGCCATCAGTGAGTCAGCTGTAAGCGAGCAGTACTTC. This translates into CAISESAVSEQYF.